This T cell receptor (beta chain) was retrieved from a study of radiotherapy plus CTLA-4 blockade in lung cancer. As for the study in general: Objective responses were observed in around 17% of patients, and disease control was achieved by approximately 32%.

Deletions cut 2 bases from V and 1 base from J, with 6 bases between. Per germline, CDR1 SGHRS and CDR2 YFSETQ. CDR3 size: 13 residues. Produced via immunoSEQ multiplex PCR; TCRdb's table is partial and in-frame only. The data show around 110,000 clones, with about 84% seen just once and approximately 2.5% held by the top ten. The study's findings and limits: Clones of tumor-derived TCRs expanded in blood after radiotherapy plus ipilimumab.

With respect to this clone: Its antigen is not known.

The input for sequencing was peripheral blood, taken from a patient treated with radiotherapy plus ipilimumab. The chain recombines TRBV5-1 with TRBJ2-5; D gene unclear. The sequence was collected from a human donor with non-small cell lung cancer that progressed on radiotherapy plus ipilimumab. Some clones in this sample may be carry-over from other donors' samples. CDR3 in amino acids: CASSFGIQETQYF. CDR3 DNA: TGCGCCAGCAGCTTTGGAATCCAAGAGACCCAGTACTTC.